This T cell receptor beta chain was observed in a study of T-cell reconstitution after alpha-beta-depleted transplantation in children. V lost 5 bases and J 5 bases, leaving 8 bases between the germline ends. This CDR3 comprises 12 residues. Germline V lookup: CDR1 SGHRS, CDR2 YFSETQ. Unique molecular identifiers tagged the TCRbeta library. TCRdb recomputed calls from the PCR reads with MiXCR, one row per CDR3 protein. The data hold around 670,000 distinct CDR3 sequences, with about an eighth observed a single time. The sample consisted of PBMCs, taken before TCRalphabeta/CD19-depleted stem cell transplant. The chain uses TRBV5-1 and TRBJ2-1; the D is unclear. The origin of this receptor is a girl aged 2-9 years with congenital amegakaryocytic thrombocytopenia, due to receive a stem cell transplant. CDR3 in amino acids: CASRSWNNEQFF. Written as DNA, the CDR3 is TGCGCCAGCAGAAGCTGGAACAATGAGCAGTTCTTC.